These 27 T cell receptor beta chains came from one sample sequenced in a study of OX40 agonist ivuxolimab in advanced cancers. The method behind the library was the immunoSEQ multiplex PCR assay. The source is immuneACCESS, and TCRdb retained only in-frame sequences with V and J called. Part of the clones is not carried over; for the studies checked, unresolved V genes explain less than half of this, and the remainder is unexplained. The sample records tens of thousands of clones, more than 75% of which are singletons. Under 0.6% of the sample goes to the ten largest clones. Sequenced here: CD4+ or CD8+ T cells sorted from blood, sampled in a trial of the OX40 agonist ivuxolimab. These receptors were taken from an adult with an advanced solid tumor such as melanoma, head and neck, liver or kidney cancer.

This CDR3 is CASSLGQGNSGELFF. In DNA form, the CDR3 reads TGTGCCAGCAGCTTGGGACAGGGGAATAGCGGGGAGCTGTTTTTT. The chain links TRBV11-3 to TRBJ2-2; 10 nucleotides line up with TRBD1. The CDR3 runs 15 residues. Losses at the gene ends were 3 bases for V and 7 bases for J; bases not matched to a gene: 5. Germline CDR1 is SGHNT and CDR2 is YENEEA.

This chain joins TRBV19 and TRBJ1-5; the match to TRBD1 covers 12 bases. This CDR3 is built from 13 residues. Germline-derived CDR1 and CDR2 are LNHDA and SQIVND (reference sequence). Germline trimming cut 6 bases from V and 10 bases from J; bases unmatched to any gene: 4. This CDR3 is CASRGTGGAPQHF. In nucleotides, the CDR3 is TGTGCCAGTAGAGGGACAGGGGGCGCCCCCCAGCATTTT.

This sequence joins TRBV18 and TRBJ1-4, with 7 bases that match TRBD1. V shed 4 bases and J 0 bases; nucleotides not matched to a gene: 2. CDR1 is KGHSH and CDR2 is LQKENI in the germline V gene. The CDR3 is made up of 15 amino acids. This chain's CDR3 is CASSRGTATNEKLFF. CDR3 nucleotide sequence: TGTGCCAGCTCACGTGGGACAGCAACTAATGAAAAACTGTTTTTT.

J is TRBJ1-2 and V is TRBV7-9; D not resolved. The CDR3 spans 12 residues. Looked up from germline, CDR1 is SEHNR and CDR2 is FQNEAQ (reference sequence). The V end was cut by 0 bases, the J end by 4 bases, with 3 bases between. This chain's CDR3 is CASSLAVYGYTF. The DNA of the CDR3 is TGTGCCAGCAGCTTAGCCGTCTATGGCTACACCTTC.

V is TRBV6-5 and J is TRBJ1-4, with TRBD1 matching 7 bases. CDR3 length: 14 residues. Germline CDR1 and CDR2: MNHEY and SVGAGI. Trimming at V came to 7 bases and at J to 6 bases, leaving 8 bases not matched to a gene. Here the CDR3 reads CASTPGQYYEKLFF. In DNA form, the CDR3 reads TGTGCCAGCACTCCGGGACAGTACTATGAAAAACTGTTTTTT.

V and J are TRBV7-8 and TRBJ1-1, with 7 bases aligning to TRBD1. The CDR3 extends over 16 amino acids. Germline-derived CDR1 and CDR2 are SGHVS and FQNEAQ. V gave up 4 bases and J gave up 0 bases; unmatched junction bases: 8. As DNA, the CDR3 is TGTGCCAGCAGCTCATGGACAGGAATCATGAACACTGAAGCTTTCTTT. Translation: CASSSWTGIMNTEAFF.

This rearrangement joins TRBV19 to TRBJ2-1; 11 nucleotides line up with TRBD1. The ends lost 0 bases at V and 8 bases at J; junction bases unmatched: 9. The length of the CDR3 is 17 residues. The germline V gene has CDR1 LNHDA and CDR2 SQIVND (reference sequence). The CDR3 DNA follows: TGTGCCAGTAGTATAGATACCGGGACAGGGGGTGAGGATGAGCAGTTCTTC. It yields the protein CASSIDTGTGGEDEQFF.

This clone was counted between two and nine times. The CDR3 does not close with the conserved phenylalanine or tryptophan, likely indicating a read error. J is TRBJ1-6 and V is TRBV27; D gene ambiguous. V lost 5 bases and J lost 0, with 2 bases in between. There are 13 residues in the CDR3. Looked up from germline, CDR1 is MNHEY and CDR2 is SMNVEV (reference sequence). CDR3 sequence: CASSPSYNSPLHL. The CDR3 DNA reads TGTGCCAGCAGTCCCTCCTATAATTCACCCCTCCACCTT.

This clone appeared a few times. The chain is built from TRBV28 and TRBJ1-5; TRBD1 is a possible D gene (5 bases). CDR1 is MDHEN and CDR2 is SYDVKM in the germline V gene. This CDR3 is built from 16 residues. Trimming shortened V by 4 bases and J by 0 bases, and 13 bases separated the two germline ends. The CDR3 region is CASSSSLGDSNQPQHF. DNA for the CDR3: TGTGCCAGCAGTTCCTCCCTGGGGGATAGCAATCAGCCCCAGCATTTT. The full variable domain, in which reference TRBV28 and TRBJ1-5 provide the parts outside the CDR3, is DVKVTQSSRYLVKRTGEKVFLECVQDMDHENMFWYRQDPGLGLRLIYFSYDVKMKEKGDIPEGYSVSREKKERFSLILESASTNQTSMYLCASSSSLGDSNQPQHFGDGTRLSIL.

Comments on this clone: A junction end diverges from the germline sequence, so it may reflect a read error. The chain has TRBV7-7 and TRBJ2-5, with a tentative D call TRBD2 (7 bases). Per germline, CDR1 SSHAT and CDR2 FNYEAQ (reference sequence). This CDR3 is built from 13 residues. CDR3 coding DNA: TGTGCTAGCAGCCAGAGGGGGGGGGAGACCCAGTACTTC. Amino acids: CASSQRGGETQYF.

In this sample, this clone turned up once. The rearrangement links TRBV6-1 to TRBJ2-6, with TRBD1 identical over 7 bases. Germline loops: CDR1 MNHNS, CDR2 SASEGT. CDR3 size: 17 residues. V shed 4 bases and J 0 bases; nucleotides not matched to a gene: 6. CDR3 region: CASSGRDSHSGANVLTF. Written as DNA, the CDR3 is TGTGCCAGCAGTGGCCGGGACAGCCACTCTGGGGCCAACGTCCTGACTTTC.

This clone has a single count. The V gene is TRBV18, the J gene TRBJ2-1; 10 bases line up with TRBD1. The CDR3 has 15 residues. With 3 bases clipped from V and 4 bases from J, the junction kept 3 bases outside the gene matches. Germline CDR1 and CDR2: KGHSH and LQKENI. The CDR3, as DNA: TGTGCCAGCTCACCCGGGACAGGGGCATACAATGAGCAGTTCTTC. Its translation: CASSPGTGAYNEQFF.

The chain recombines TRBV6-1 with TRBJ1-5, with D possibly matching TRBD1 (5 bases). The germline V gene has CDR1 MNHNS and CDR2 SASEGT. The V end lost 4 bases, the J end lost 6 bases, and 25 bases lay between the germline ends. The CDR3 totals 18 residues. The DNA for the CDR3 is TGTGCCAGCAGTGGAATGATTTTCCGCAGGGCCCGGGCTCAGCCCCAGCATTTT. This gives the protein CASSGMIFRRARAQPQHF.

V usage is TRBV4-2 and J usage is TRBJ1-5; no reliable D call. CDR3 length: 16 amino acids. Between the trimmed V and J ends, which lost 0 bases and 3 bases, there was a span of 12 bases. The germline CDR1 and CDR2 sequences are LGHNA and YNFKEQ. The CDR3 reads CASSQDTTGNNQPQHF. The CDR3 DNA reads as TGTGCCAGCAGCCAAGATACTACCGGAAACAATCAGCCCCAGCATTTT.

This rearrangement joins TRBV6-1 to TRBJ1-5; D unresolved. Germline V CDR1 and CDR2: MNHNS, SASEGT. This CDR3 region has 13 residues. With 4 bases removed from V and 0 bases from J, the gap between germline ends came to 4 bases. CDR3 coding DNA: TGTGCCAGCAGTGTCACTAGCAATCAGCCCCAGCATTTT. It encodes CASSVTSNQPQHF.

The chain combines TRBV6-1 with TRBJ2-1; D is perhaps TRBD1 (5 bases). Germline V gene lookup returns CDR1 MNHNS and CDR2 SASEGT. The CDR3 sequence is 11 residues long. The ends were cut back, 6 bases at V and 9 bases at J, with 9 bases in the middle. The CDR3 coding sequence is TGTGCCAGCAGGGACATAGGTGAGCAGTTCTTC. It specifies CASRDIGEQFF.

The J gene is TRBJ2-2, the V gene TRBV6-6; D possibly corresponds to TRBD2 (7 bases). Germline V gives CDR1 MNHNY, CDR2 SVGAGI (reference sequence). The CDR3 is 14 amino acids. V was pared by 7 bases and J by 2 bases, with 11 bases between. Here the CDR3 DNA reads TGTGCCAGCAAAAGGGGGGGAAACACCGGGGAGCTGTTTTTT. This sequence encodes CASKRGGNTGELFF.

This clone has a single count. The chain couples TRBV5-1 to TRBJ2-2, with a weak D call TRBD2 (6 bases). Trimming took off 0 bases at V and 0 bases at J, with 15 bases between the two ends. Per the germline V gene, CDR1 is SGHRS and CDR2 is YFSETQ. CDR3 length: 18 residues. The CDR3 region is CASSLGSGVRANTGELFF. The CDR3 DNA sequence: TGCGCCAGCAGCTTGGGATCGGGGGTTAGGGCGAACACCGGGGAGCTGTTTTTT.

The rearrangement joins TRBV7-2 to TRBJ2-1; the D gene could be TRBD1 or TRBD2 (6 bases each). V lost 2 bases, J lost 5 bases, and 19 bases lay in between. The CDR3 is 17 amino acids. Germline V CDR1 and CDR2: SGHTA, FQGNSA. The CDR3 loop reads CASSLKRGATDDNEQFF. The CDR3 nucleotides are TGTGCCAGCAGCTTAAAAAGGGGGGCTACCGACGACAATGAGCAGTTCTTC.

The J gene is TRBJ2-7, the V gene TRBV19; the D gene could be TRBD1 or TRBD2 (5 bases each). Germline-derived CDR1 and CDR2 are LNHDA and SQIVND (reference sequence). Trimming shortened V by 10 bases and J by 2 bases, and 18 bases separated the two germline ends. There are 14 residues in the CDR3. The CDR3 DNA follows: TGTGCCATACCATCCCTGCTGGGACCCTACGAGCAGTACTTC. This translates into CAIPSLLGPYEQYF.

V and J are TRBV7-3 and TRBJ2-3; unclear D gene. The V end was cut by 5 bases, the J end by 2 bases, with 11 bases between. CDR1 and CDR2 (germline): SGHTA, FQGTGA. This CDR3 spans 14 amino acids. CDR3 coding DNA: TGTGCCAGCAGCCCACAGAAGAACACAGATACGCAGTATTTT. This codes for CASSPQKNTDTQYF.

The V and J genes are TRBV7-8 and TRBJ1-3, with D unclear. Trimming stripped 6 bases from V and 0 bases from J, with 3 bases between. CDR3 length: 12 residues. Germline V lookup: CDR1 SGHVS, CDR2 FQNEAQ. In DNA form, the CDR3 reads TGTGCCAGCAGGGACTCTGGAAACACCATATATTTT. Protein sequence: CASRDSGNTIYF.

This chain joins TRBV7-9 and TRBJ1-4; 7 bases align to TRBD1. Germline V gene lookup returns CDR1 SEHNR and CDR2 FQNEAQ (reference sequence). Trimming took 8 bases from V and 4 from J; bases not matched to a gene: 10. The CDR3 is 15 amino acids. CDR3 protein: CASAGGKAGNEKLFF. The CDR3 region has the DNA TGTGCCAGCGCAGGGGGGAAGGCGGGTAATGAAAAACTGTTTTTT.

The chain employs TRBV28 and TRBJ2-7; 9 bases line up with TRBD2. This CDR3 contains 15 residues. V was clipped by 4 bases and J by 6 bases; unmatched bases: 10. CDR1 and CDR2 (germline): MDHEN, SYDVKM. CDR3 sequence reads: CASSSGLAGSSEQYF. CDR3 coding DNA: TGTGCCAGCAGTTCGGGGCTAGCGGGGTCCAGCGAGCAGTACTTC.

This clone has only one observation. The chain combines TRBV9 with TRBJ2-3, with TRBD2 matching 9 bases. V dropped 4 bases and J dropped 6; count of bases not matched to a gene: 12. CDR1 and CDR2 from the germline V gene are SGDLS and YYNGEE. The CDR3 runs to 16 residues. The CDR3 DNA follows: TGTGCCAGCAGCTCAGAGCGGGGGGCCATTATGGATACGCAGTATTTT. Encoded protein: CASSSERGAIMDTQYF.

As concerns this clone: A junction end diverges from the germline sequence, so it may reflect a read error. The chain joins TRBV20-1 to TRBJ1-2; D uncertain. Germline CDR1 DFQATT, CDR2 SNEGSKA (reference sequence). The CDR3 has 11 amino acids. CDR3 protein: CSASPSPLRPF. In nucleotides, the CDR3 is TGCAGTGCTAGTCCCTCTCCTCTCCGGCCCTTC.

Concerning this clone itself: Because it lacks the conserved phenylalanine or tryptophan at the end, this CDR3 is likely a read error. The chain couples TRBV28 to TRBJ1-6, with D unresolved. CDR1 is MDHEN and CDR2 is SYDVKM in the germline V gene. With 4 bases removed from V and 4 bases from J, the gap between germline ends came to 8 bases. The CDR3 extends over 14 amino acids. This CDR3 reads CASSSGAYNSPLHL. The CDR3 DNA sequence: TGTGCCAGCAGTTCGGGCGCGTATAATTCACCCCTCCACCTT.